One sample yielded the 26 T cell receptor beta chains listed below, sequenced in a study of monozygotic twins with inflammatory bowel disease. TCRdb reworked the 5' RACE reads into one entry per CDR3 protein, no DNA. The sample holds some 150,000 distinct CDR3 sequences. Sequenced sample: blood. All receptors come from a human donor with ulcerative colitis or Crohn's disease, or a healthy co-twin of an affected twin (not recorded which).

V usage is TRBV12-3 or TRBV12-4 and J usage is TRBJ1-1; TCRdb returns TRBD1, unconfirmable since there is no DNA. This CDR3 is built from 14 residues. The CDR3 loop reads CASSHGQGYTEAFF.

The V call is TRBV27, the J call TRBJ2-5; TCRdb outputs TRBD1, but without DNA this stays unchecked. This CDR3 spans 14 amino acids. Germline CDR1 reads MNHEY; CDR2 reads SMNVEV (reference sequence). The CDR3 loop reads CASSLVAGVRTQYF.

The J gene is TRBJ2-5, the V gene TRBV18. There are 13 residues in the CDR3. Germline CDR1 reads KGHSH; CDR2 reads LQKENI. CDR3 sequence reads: CASSLQPQETQYF.

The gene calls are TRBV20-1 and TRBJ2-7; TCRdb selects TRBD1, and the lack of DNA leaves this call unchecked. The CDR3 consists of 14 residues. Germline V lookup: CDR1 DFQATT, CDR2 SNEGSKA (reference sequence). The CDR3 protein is CSAPTGLNSYEQYF.

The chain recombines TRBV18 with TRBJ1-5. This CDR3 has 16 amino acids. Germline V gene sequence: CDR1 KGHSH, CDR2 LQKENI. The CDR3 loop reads CASSPQGPNSNQPQHF.

CDR3 residues: CASSLGGGIETQYF. The chain recombines TRBV7-9 with TRBJ2-5; TCRdb names TRBD1, which stays unverified in the absence of DNA. The CDR3 has 14 amino acids. CDR1 and CDR2 (germline): SEHNR, FQNEAQ (reference sequence).

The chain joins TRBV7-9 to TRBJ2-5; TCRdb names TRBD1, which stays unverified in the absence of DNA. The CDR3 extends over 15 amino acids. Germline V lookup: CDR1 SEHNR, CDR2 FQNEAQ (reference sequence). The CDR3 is CASSTPTGGQETQYF.

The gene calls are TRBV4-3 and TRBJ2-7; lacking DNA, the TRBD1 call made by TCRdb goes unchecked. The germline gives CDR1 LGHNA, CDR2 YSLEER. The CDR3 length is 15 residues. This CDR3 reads CASSQDWSTGSEQYF.

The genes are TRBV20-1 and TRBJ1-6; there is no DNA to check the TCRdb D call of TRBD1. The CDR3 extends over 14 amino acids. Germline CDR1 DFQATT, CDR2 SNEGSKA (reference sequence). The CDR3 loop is CSAGGGVRNSPLHF.

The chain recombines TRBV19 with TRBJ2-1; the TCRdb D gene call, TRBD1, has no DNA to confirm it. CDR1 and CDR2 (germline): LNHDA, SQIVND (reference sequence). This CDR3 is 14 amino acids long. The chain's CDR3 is CASSNRDPLREQFF.

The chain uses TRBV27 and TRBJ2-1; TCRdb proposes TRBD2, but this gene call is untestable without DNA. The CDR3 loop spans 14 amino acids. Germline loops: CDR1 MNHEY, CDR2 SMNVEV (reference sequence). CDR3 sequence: CASSFTSGSNEQFF.

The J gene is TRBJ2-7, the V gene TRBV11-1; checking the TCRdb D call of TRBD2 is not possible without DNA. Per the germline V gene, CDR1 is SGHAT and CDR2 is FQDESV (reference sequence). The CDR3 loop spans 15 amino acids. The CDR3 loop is CASSSTLSGAYEQYF.

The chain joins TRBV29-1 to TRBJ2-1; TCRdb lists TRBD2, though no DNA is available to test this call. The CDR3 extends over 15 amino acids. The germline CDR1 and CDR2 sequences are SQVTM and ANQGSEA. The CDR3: CSALGGLSSYNEQFF.

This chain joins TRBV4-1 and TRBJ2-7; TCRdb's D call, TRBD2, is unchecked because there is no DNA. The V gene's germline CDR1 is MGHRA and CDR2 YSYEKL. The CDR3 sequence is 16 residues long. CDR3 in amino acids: CASSQVTSASSYEQYF.

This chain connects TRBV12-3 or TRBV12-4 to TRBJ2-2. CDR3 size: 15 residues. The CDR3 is CASSLSARNTGELFF.

CDR3 region: CASSRDGTNYGYTF. The chain links TRBV5-5 to TRBJ1-2. The V gene's germline CDR1 is SGHKS and CDR2 YYEKEE (reference sequence). The CDR3 is 14 residues long. Variable domain in full (rest from reference TRBV5-5 and TRBJ1-2): DAGVTQSPTHLIKTRGQQVTLRCSPISGHKSVSWYQQVLGQGPQFIFQYYEKEERGRGNFPDRFSARQFPNYSSELNVNALLLGDSALYLCASSRDGTNYGYTFGSGTRLTVV.

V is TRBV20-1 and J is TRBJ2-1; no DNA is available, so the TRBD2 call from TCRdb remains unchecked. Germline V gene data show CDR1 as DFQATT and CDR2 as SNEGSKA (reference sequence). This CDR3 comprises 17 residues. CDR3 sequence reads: CSARGPQRAGALNEQFF.

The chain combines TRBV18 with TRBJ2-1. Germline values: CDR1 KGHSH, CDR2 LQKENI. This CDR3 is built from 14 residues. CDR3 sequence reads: CASSPQVGYNEQFF.

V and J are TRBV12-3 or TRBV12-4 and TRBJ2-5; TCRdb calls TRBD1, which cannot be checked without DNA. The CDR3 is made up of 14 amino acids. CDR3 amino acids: CASSSGQVRETQYF.

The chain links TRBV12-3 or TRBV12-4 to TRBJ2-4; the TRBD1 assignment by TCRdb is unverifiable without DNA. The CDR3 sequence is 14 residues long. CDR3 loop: CASSDRTGSYIQYF.

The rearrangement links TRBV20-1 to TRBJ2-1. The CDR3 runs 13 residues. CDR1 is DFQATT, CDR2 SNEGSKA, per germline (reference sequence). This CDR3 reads CSARRFDPNEQFF.

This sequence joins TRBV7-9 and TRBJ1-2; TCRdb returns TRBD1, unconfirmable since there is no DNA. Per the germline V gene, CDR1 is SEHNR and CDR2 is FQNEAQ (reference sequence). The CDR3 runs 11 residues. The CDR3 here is CASSRTSGYTF.

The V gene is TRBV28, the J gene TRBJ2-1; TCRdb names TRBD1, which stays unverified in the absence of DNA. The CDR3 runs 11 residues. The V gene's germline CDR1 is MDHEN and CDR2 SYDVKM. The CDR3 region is CTTGLYNEQFF.

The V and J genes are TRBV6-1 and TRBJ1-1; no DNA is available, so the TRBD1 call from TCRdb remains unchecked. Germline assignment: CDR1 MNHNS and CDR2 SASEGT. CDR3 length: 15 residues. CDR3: CASSPGTGWNTEAFF.

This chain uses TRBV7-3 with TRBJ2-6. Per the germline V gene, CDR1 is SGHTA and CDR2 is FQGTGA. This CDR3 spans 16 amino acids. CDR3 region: CASSIGPASGANVLTF.

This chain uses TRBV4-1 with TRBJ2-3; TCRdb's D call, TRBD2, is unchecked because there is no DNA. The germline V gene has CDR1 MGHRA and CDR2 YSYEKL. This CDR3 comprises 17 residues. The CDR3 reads CASAPRGGIVHGDTQYF.